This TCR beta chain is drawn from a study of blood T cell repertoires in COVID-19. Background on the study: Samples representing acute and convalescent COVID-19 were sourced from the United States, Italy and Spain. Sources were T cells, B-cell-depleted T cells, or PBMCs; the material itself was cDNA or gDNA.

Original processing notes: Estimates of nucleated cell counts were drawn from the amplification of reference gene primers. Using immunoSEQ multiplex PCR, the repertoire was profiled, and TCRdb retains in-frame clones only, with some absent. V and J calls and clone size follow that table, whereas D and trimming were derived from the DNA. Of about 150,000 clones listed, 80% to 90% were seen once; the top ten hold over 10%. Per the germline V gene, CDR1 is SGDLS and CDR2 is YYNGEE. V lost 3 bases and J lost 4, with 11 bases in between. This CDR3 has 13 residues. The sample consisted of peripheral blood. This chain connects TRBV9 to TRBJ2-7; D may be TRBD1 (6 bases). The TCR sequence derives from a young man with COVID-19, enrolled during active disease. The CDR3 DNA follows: TGTGCCAGCAGCGAGGGGGAGATATACGAGCAGTACTTC. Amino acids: CASSEGEIYEQYF.